This entry features one TCR beta chain sequence. This CDR3 is built from 15 residues. V lost 4 bases and J 0 bases, leaving 10 bases between the germline ends. CDR1 and CDR2 (germline): LNHDA, SQIVND (reference sequence). The data stem from a study of blood T cell repertoires in COVID-19. Study-wide background: Spain, Italy and the United States supplied samples that represented acute and convalescent COVID-19.

The protocol was immunoSEQ multiplex PCR, while the TCRdb copy is restricted to in-frame clones and leaves out a portion. The table lists 99,000 or so clones, roughly 84% of them singletons. Sequenced material: peripheral blood. The V gene is TRBV19, the J gene TRBJ2-1; possibly TRBD1 for D (6 bases). The TCR originated in a man in his 60s with acute or convalescent COVID-19. The CDR3 protein is CASSNRDRSYNEQFF. In DNA, the CDR3 is TGTGCCAGTAGTAACAGGGATCGCTCCTACAATGAGCAGTTCTTC.